The 5 T cell receptor beta chains presented below share a single source sample, sequenced in a study of cytomegalovirus exposure and HLA in healthy donors. Primers: 60 Vbeta forward and 13 Jbeta reverse. TCRdb keeps only in-frame clones here, not all; method: immunoSEQ multiplex PCR. This sample's clone table lists approximately 190,000 clones. Sequencing was carried out using PBMCs. These receptor sequences come from a young man in good health and CMV-seronegative.

CDR3 nucleotide sequence: TGTGCCAGCTCACCAGGACTAGACTCTAACAATGAGCAGTTCTTC. It is translated as CASSPGLDSNNEQFF. The chain links TRBV18 to TRBJ2-1; 7 bases are shared with TRBD2. The CDR3 has 15 amino acids. The V gene end was trimmed by 2 bases and the J gene end by 5 bases; junction bases not matched to a gene: 6. Germline values: CDR1 KGHSH, CDR2 LQKENI.

J is TRBJ2-7 and V is TRBV27, with D possibly being TRBD2 (6 bases). Deletions cut 6 bases from V and 2 bases from J, with 17 bases between. CDR1 is MNHEY, CDR2 SMNVEV, per germline (reference sequence). This CDR3 is 15 amino acids long. CDR3 sequence: CASSQRSGPTYEQYF. DNA of the CDR3: TGTGCCAGCAGCCAGCGGAGCGGGCCAACCTACGAGCAGTACTTC.

The chain couples TRBV28 to TRBJ1-1, with TRBD1 as a possible D gene (6 bases). The germline gives CDR1 MDHEN, CDR2 SYDVKM. The V gene lost 2 bases and the J gene lost 7 bases, with 14 bases spanning the gap. This CDR3 region has 14 residues. CDR3 bases: TGTGCCAGCAGTTTACCCGGGACACGGTTTGAAGCTTTCTTT. Protein sequence: CASSLPGTRFEAFF. Looking up the rest from reference TRBV28 and TRBJ1-1 gives the full variable domain: DVKVTQSSRYLVKRTGEKVFLECVQDMDHENMFWYRQDPGLGLRLIYFSYDVKMKEKGDIPEGYSVSREKKERFSLILESASTNQTSMYLCASSLPGTRFEAFFGQGTRLTVV.

The chain joins TRBV27 to TRBJ2-1, with 7 bases that match TRBD2. Germline CDR1 MNHEY, CDR2 SMNVEV (reference sequence). The CDR3 runs to 21 residues. With V trimmed by 8 bases and J by 3 bases, 28 bases remained unmatched. In DNA form, the CDR3 reads TGTGCCAGCCTACCCCCGAAGGGAGGGCTGCAGTTCGCGGGTAGCTACAATGAGCAGTTCTTC. Translated: CASLPPKGGLQFAGSYNEQFF.

The chain links TRBV19 to TRBJ2-1; 16 positions agree with TRBD2. V lost 5 bases, J lost 9 bases, and 10 bases stayed unmatched. The CDR3 spans 17 residues. CDR1 LNHDA and CDR2 SQIVND come from the germline V gene (reference sequence). The CDR3 nucleotides are TGTGCCAGTAGTCCCCCGGGACTAGCGGGGGGGCCTAGTGAGCAGTTCTTC. Its translation is CASSPPGLAGGPSEQFF.